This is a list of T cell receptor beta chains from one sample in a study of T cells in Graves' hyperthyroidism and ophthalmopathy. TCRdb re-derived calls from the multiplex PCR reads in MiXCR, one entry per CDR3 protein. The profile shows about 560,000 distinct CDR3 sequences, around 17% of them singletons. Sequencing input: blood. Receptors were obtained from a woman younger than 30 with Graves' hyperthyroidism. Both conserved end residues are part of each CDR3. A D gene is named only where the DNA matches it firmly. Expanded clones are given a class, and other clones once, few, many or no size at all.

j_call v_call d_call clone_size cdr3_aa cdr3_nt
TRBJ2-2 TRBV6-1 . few CASSSPRQSGELFF TGTGCCAGCAGTTCCCCCCGTCAGTCCGGGGAGCTGTTTTTT
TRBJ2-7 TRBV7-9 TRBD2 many CASSLVVAGGEQYF TGTGCCAGCAGCTTAGTCGTAGCGGGAGGCGAGCAGTACTTC
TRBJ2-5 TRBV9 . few CACSVARPLETQYF TGTGCCTGCAGCGTAGCTCGGCCTCTTGAGACCCAGTACTTC
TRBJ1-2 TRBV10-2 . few CASSEPRTANYGYTF TGCGCCAGCAGTGAGCCCAGGACGGCTAACTATGGCTACACCTTC
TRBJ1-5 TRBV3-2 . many CASSQDGWTANIWNQPQHF TGTGCCAGCAGCCAAGATGGGTGGACGGCCAACATTTGGAATCAGCCCCAGCATTTT
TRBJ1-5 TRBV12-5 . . CASGPGRDSSNQPQHF TGTGCTAGTGGGCCCGGCAGGGATAGTAGCAATCAGCCCCAGCATTTT
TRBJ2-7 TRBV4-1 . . CASSQEPNSPYEQYF TGCGCCAGCAGCCAAGAACCCAACAGCCCCTACGAGCAGTACTTC
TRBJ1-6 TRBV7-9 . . CASSTTAHYNSPLHF TGTGCCAGCAGCACGACAGCACACTATAATTCACCCCTCCACTTT
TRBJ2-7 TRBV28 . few CASSPPWGRLAYEQYF TGTGCCAGCAGCCCTCCTTGGGGGAGGCTCGCCTACGAGCAGTACTTC
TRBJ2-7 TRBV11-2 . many CASSFGGGYYEQYF TGTGCCAGCAGCTTCGGGGGCGGGTACTACGAGCAGTACTTC
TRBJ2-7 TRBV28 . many CASRTPKASYEQYF TGTGCCAGCAGGACCCCCAAAGCCTCCTACGAGCAGTACTTC
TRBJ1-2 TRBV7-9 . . CASSVYRANGYTF TGTGCCAGCAGCGTGTACAGGGCGAACGGCTACACCTTC
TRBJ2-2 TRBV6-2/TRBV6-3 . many CASRPLNTGELFF TGTGCCAGCAGACCCCTTAACACCGGGGAGCTGTTTTTT
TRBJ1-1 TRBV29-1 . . CSVDGLNTEAFF TGCAGCGTAGACGGACTAAACACTGAAGCTTTCTTT
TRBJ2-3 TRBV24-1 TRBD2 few CATSVAGGATQYF TGTGCCACCAGTGTAGCGGGAGGTGCTACGCAGTATTTT
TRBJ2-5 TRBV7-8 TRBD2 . CASSPSGGSWQETQYF TGTGCCAGCAGCCCCAGCGGGGGGTCATGGCAAGAGACCCAGTACTTC
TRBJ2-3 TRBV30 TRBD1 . CAWSVSRGLLNTQYF TGTGCCTGGAGTGTTAGCAGGGGGCTGTTGAATACGCAGTATTTT
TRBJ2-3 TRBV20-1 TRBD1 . CSAQGQDTDTQYF TGCAGTGCTCAGGGACAGGACACAGATACGCAGTATTTT
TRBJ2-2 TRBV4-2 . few CASSQEGQVADTGELFF TGTGCCAGCAGCCAAGAGGGCCAGGTCGCCGACACCGGGGAGCTGTTTTTT
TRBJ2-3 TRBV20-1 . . CSARVRPRTDTQYF TGCAGTGCTAGAGTGCGGCCCCGCACAGATACGCAGTATTTT
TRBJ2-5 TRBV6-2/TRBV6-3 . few CASAEPGTQYF TGTGCCAGCGCGGAGCCGGGGACCCAGTACTTC
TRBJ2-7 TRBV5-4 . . CASSLGTKSSYELYF TGTGCCAGCAGCTTAGGGACAAAGAGCTCCTACGAGCTGTACTTC
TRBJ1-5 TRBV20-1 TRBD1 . CSARTTGGTNQPQHF TGCAGTGCTAGAACCACAGGGGGTACCAATCAGCCCCAGCATTTT
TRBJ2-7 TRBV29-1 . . CSVQGTAGEQYF TGCAGCGTGCAAGGGACAGCGGGGGAGCAGTACTTC
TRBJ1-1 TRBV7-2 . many CASRRAPNTEAFF TGTGCCAGCAGGCGGGCGCCGAACACTGAAGCTTTCTTT
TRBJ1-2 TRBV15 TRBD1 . CATSRSSSPGQHYTF TGTGCCACCAGCAGATCCTCATCGCCGGGACAGCACTACACCTTC
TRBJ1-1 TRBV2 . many CASRRERNTEAFF TGTGCCAGCAGGAGGGAAAGGAACACTGAAGCTTTCTTT
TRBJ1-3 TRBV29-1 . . CSVLRDTFSGNTIYF TGCAGCGTTTTGAGGGACACGTTCTCTGGAAACACCATATATTTT
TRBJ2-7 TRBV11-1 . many CASSSTQGTLTYEQYF TGTGCCAGCAGCTCCACCCAGGGGACTCTGACCTACGAGCAGTACTTC
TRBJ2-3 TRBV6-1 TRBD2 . CASSYSFTAGPTDTQYF TGTGCCAGCAGCTACTCTTTTACAGCGGGACCCACAGATACGCAGTATTTT
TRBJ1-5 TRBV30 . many CAWSVNSNQPQHF TGTGCCTGGAGTGTGAACAGTAATCAGCCCCAGCATTTT
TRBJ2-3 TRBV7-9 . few CASSLYVSTDTQYF TGTGCCAGCAGCTTATATGTTAGCACAGATACGCAGTATTTT
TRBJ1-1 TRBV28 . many CASSSPIPQAFF TGTGCCAGCAGTTCCCCTATACCGCAAGCTTTCTTT
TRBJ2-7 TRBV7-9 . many CASSLDREGIGDEQYF TGTGCCAGCAGCTTGGACAGGGAGGGAATCGGCGACGAGCAGTACTTC
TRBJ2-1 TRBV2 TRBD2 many CASSEWSSGGNEQFF TGTGCCAGCAGTGAATGGTCTAGCGGGGGGAATGAGCAGTTCTTC
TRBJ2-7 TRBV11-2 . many CASSLELTFRGILHEQYF TGTGCCAGCAGCTTAGAACTCACATTTCGGGGGATACTCCACGAGCAGTACTTC
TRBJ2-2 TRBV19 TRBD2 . CASSKGLAGVDTGELFF TGTGCCAGTAGTAAGGGACTAGCGGGAGTGGACACCGGGGAGCTGTTTTTT
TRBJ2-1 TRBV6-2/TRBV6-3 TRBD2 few CASSYSTPGTRSYNEQFF TGTGCCAGCAGTTACTCGACGCCCGGGACTAGGTCATACAATGAGCAGTTCTTC
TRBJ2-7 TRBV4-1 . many CASSRDIRSYEQYF TGCGCCAGCAGCCGGGATATCCGCTCCTACGAGCAGTACTTC
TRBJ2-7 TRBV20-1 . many CSVTAGYEQYF TGCAGTGTCACGGCGGGGTACGAGCAGTACTTC
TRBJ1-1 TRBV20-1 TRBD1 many CSADDRVNTEAFF TGCAGTGCTGACGACAGGGTGAACACTGAAGCTTTCTTT
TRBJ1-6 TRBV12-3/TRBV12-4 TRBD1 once CASSPGQGENSPLHF TGTGCCAGCAGCCCCGGACAGGGAGAAAATTCACCCCTCCACTTT
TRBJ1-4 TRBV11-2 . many CASSSGHGEKLFF TGTGCCAGCAGCTCAGGTCATGGAGAAAAACTGTTTTTT
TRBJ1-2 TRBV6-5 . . CASSYSTGGGGYTF TGTGCCAGCAGTTACTCGACGGGGGGAGGCGGCTACACCTTC
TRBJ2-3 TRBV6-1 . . CASSPHSGGRTQYF TGTGCCAGCAGTCCCCACTCCGGGGGTCGTACGCAGTATTTT
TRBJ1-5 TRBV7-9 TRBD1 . CASSPGQGEISNQPQHF TGTGCCAGCAGCCCTGGACAGGGGGAAATAAGCAATCAGCCCCAGCATTTT
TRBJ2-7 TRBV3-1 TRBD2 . CASSQGPGLDYHEQYF TGTGCCAGCAGCCAAGGACCGGGACTAGATTACCACGAGCAGTACTTC
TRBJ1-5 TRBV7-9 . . CASSSGREVYQHF TGTGCCAGCAGCTCCGGACGGGAGGTTTATCAGCATTTT
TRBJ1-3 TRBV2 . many CASSGMTSGNTIYF TGTGCCAGCAGTGGAATGACCTCTGGAAACACCATATATTTT
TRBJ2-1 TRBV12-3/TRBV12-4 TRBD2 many CASSPGTSGSIDEQFF TGTGCCAGCAGTCCGGGGACTAGCGGGAGTATCGATGAGCAGTTCTTC
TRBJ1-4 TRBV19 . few CASSIKGRIPSGEKLFF TGTGCCAGTAGTATTAAAGGTCGGATACCCTCCGGTGAAAAACTGTTTTTT
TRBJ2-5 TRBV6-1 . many CASSNTLGRETQYF TGTGCCAGCAGTAATACATTAGGGCGGGAGACCCAGTACTTC
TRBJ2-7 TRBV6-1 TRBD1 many CASSEFVWDRGIIDEQYF TGTGCCAGCAGTGAATTTGTATGGGACAGGGGGATTATCGACGAGCAGTACTTC
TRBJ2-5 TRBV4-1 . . CASSQDLETQYF TGCGCCAGCAGCCAAGATTTGGAGACCCAGTACTTC